One and the same sample provided the 22 T cell receptor beta chains below, sequenced in a study of blood T cell repertoires in COVID-19. Profiling relied on immunoSEQ multiplex PCR, and the TCRdb table lists in-frame clones only, not all of them. Among under 200,000 clones, less than 85% were seen once, and the ten largest hold 4% to 4.5%. The sequenced material came from PBMCs or T cells enriched from blood (not recorded which). These receptor sequences come from a woman between 45 and 60 years old who had recovered from COVID-19.

The V and J genes are TRBV5-6 and TRBJ1-1; D remains ambiguous. This CDR3 is 15 amino acids long. The germline CDR1 and CDR2 sequences are SGHDT and YYEEEE. Trimming took 3 bases from V and 5 from J, leaving 17 bases between them. CDR3 protein: CASSWGTRGRTEAFF. The CDR3 region has the DNA TGTGCCAGCAGCTGGGGAACAAGAGGGAGGACTGAAGCTTTCTTT.

This chain joins TRBV19 and TRBJ2-3, with 7 bases identical to TRBD2. V lost 3 bases, J lost 1 base, and 4 bases stayed unmatched. CDR1 and CDR2 from the germline V gene are LNHDA and SQIVND (reference sequence). This CDR3 spans 15 amino acids. The CDR3: CASSIPAGGTDTQYF. The CDR3 DNA reads TGTGCCAGTAGTATTCCGGCGGGGGGCACAGATACGCAGTATTTT.

This chain links TRBV1 with TRBJ2-3; the table assigns TRBD2, which was not confirmed against the DNA. TRBV1 is deemed a pseudogene. The CDR3 has 19 amino acids. CDR3 loop: CTSSQELSSGGRREDTQYF. CDR3 sequence (DNA): TGCACCAGCAGCCAAGAGCTTTCTAGCGGGGGAAGACGGGAAGATACGCAGTATTTT.

This chain links TRBV25-1 with TRBJ1-1, with 9 bases matching TRBD1. The CDR3 covers 16 residues. The germline V gene has CDR1 MGHDK and CDR2 SYGVNS. Trimming at V came to 8 bases and at J to 7 bases, leaving 17 bases not matched to a gene. The CDR3 protein is CASAFTGTGSFGEAFF. The CDR3, as DNA: TGTGCCAGCGCGTTCACCGGGACAGGGTCATTCGGTGAAGCTTTCTTT.

The genes are TRBV7-8 and TRBJ2-3; the D is unclear. The germline V gene has CDR1 SGHVS and CDR2 FQNEAQ. The CDR3 spans 13 residues. V was pared by 2 bases and J by 4 bases, with 7 bases between. The chain's CDR3 is CASSLTTSDTQYF. The CDR3 bases are TGTGCCAGCAGCTTAACCACTTCAGATACGCAGTATTTT.

The CDR3 spells CASSQDEGARGYTF. As DNA, the CDR3 is TGTGCCAGCAGCCAAGATGAGGGGGCGCGGGGCTACACCTTC. The gene calls are TRBV3-1 (or the pseudogene TRBV3-2) and TRBJ1-2, with 7 nucleotides matching TRBD1. There are 14 residues in the CDR3. Germline CDR1 LGHDT, CDR2 YNNKEL (reference sequence). The ends lost 0 bases at V and 8 bases at J; junction bases unmatched: 6.

This clone has a single count. The chain employs TRBV6-5 and TRBJ1-4; unclear D gene. Germline CDR1 and CDR2: MNHEY and SVGAGI. V gave up 0 bases and J gave up 4 bases, with 9 bases separating them. This CDR3 region has 15 residues. CDR3 loop: CASSYSGRRNEKLFF. DNA for the CDR3: TGTGCCAGCAGTTACTCTGGCAGGCGTAATGAAAAACTGTTTTTT.

This clone was observed a handful of times. CDR3 coding DNA: TGTGCCAGCACCCGGACAGGGAACGAAAAACTGTTTTTT. Residues: CASTRTGNEKLFF. This chain links TRBV27 with TRBJ1-4; 8 nucleotides align to TRBD1. The CDR3 loop spans 13 amino acids. Germline CDR1 reads MNHEY; CDR2 reads SMNVEV (reference sequence). Losses at the gene ends were 7 bases for V and 8 bases for J; bases not matched to a gene: 6.

This chain uses TRBV18 with TRBJ2-2, with TRBD1 identical over 8 bases. V was clipped by 3 bases and J by 2 bases; unmatched bases: 2. Per the germline V gene, CDR1 is KGHSH and CDR2 is LQKENI. The CDR3 is 15 residues long. The CDR3 sequence is CASSPGQANTGELFF. CDR3 in DNA: TGTGCCAGCTCACCGGGACAGGCCAACACCGGGGAGCTGTTTTTT.

This chain connects TRBV6-5 to TRBJ2-3; 10 nucleotides match TRBD1. Looked up from germline, CDR1 is MNHEY and CDR2 is SVGAGI. J lost 0 bases, V lost 5 bases, and 2 bases had no gene match. This CDR3 contains 15 residues. CDR3 sequence reads: CASSRDRGSTDTQYF. CDR3 DNA: TGTGCCAGCAGTAGGGACAGGGGTAGCACAGATACGCAGTATTTT.

V gene TRBV7-2 combines with J gene TRBJ1-2; the D is unclear. The CDR3 sequence is 14 residues long. Germline V gene lookup returns CDR1 SGHTA and CDR2 FQGNSA. With 2 bases removed from V and 9 bases from J, the gap between germline ends came to 16 bases. This chain's CDR3 is CASSLSYPGFRYTF. The CDR3 nucleotides are TGTGCCAGCAGCTTATCTTATCCGGGTTTCCGCTACACCTTC.

The rearrangement joins TRBV9 to TRBJ2-4, with 9 nucleotides matching TRBD1. The CDR3 sequence is 16 residues long. The V gene's germline CDR1 is SGDLS and CDR2 YYNGEE. V lost 4 bases to trimming and J lost 4 bases; unmatched junction nucleotides: 9. CDR3: CASSSEPGTGKNIQYF. CDR3 bases: TGTGCCAGCAGCTCCGAACCCGGGACAGGGAAAAACATTCAGTACTTC. Together with reference TRBV9 and TRBJ2-4, the CDR3 gives the full variable domain: DSGVTQTPKHLITATGQRVTLRCSPRSGDLSVYWYQQSLDQGLQFLIQYYNGEERAKGNILERFSAQQFPDLHSELNLSSLELGDSALYFCASSSEPGTGKNIQYFGAGTRLSVL.

This chain joins TRBV28 and TRBJ1-3; 7 bases line up with TRBD1. Losses at the gene ends were 8 bases for V and 4 bases for J; bases not matched to a gene: 11. Germline CDR1 is MDHEN and CDR2 is SYDVKM. The length of the CDR3 is 15 residues. The CDR3 DNA reads as TGTGCCAGCGAAAAGGCTCGGACAGGAGGAAACACCATATATTTT. Encoded protein: CASEKARTGGNTIYF.

J is TRBJ1-2 and V is TRBV11-3, with TRBD1 matching over 10 bases. Trimming cost V 4 bases and J 7 bases; bases outside gene matches: 6. CDR3 length: 14 amino acids. CDR1 is SGHNT, CDR2 YENEEA, per germline. CDR3 loop: CASSSDRGRRGYTF. CDR3 in DNA: TGTGCCAGCAGCTCCGACAGGGGGCGGCGTGGCTACACCTTC.

The chain recombines TRBV6-5 with TRBJ2-1, with 9 bases aligning to TRBD2. This CDR3 region has 16 residues. V lost 0 bases and J lost 7; bases outside the gene matches: 7. Germline CDR1 and CDR2: MNHEY and SVGAGI. The CDR3 sequence is CASSYSWREGRNEQFF. The CDR3 DNA sequence: TGTGCCAGCAGTTACTCATGGCGGGAGGGCCGGAATGAGCAGTTCTTC.

V and J are TRBV9 and TRBJ2-3, with a possible D match to TRBD1 (6 bases). This CDR3 comprises 17 residues. The germline gives CDR1 SGDLS, CDR2 YYNGEE. Between the trimmed V and J ends, which lost 4 bases and 0 bases, there was a span of 18 bases. CDR3 residues: CASSQSWTETSTDTQYF. CDR3 sequence (DNA): TGTGCCAGCAGCCAATCATGGACAGAAACTAGCACAGATACGCAGTATTTT.

V and J are TRBV7-8 and TRBJ1-4; no clear D gene. Trimming removed 5 bases at V and 8 bases at J, with 12 bases between. The CDR3 runs to 13 residues. CDR1 SGHVS and CDR2 FQNEAQ come from the germline V gene. As DNA, the CDR3 is TGTGCCAGCAGCAAGGAGCTTTGGGAAAAACTGTTTTTT. It is translated as CASSKELWEKLFF. Filled out from reference TRBV7-8 and TRBJ1-4, the complete variable domain reads GAGVSQSPRYKVAKRGQDVALRCDPISGHVSLFWYQQALGQGPEFLTYFQNEAQLDKSGLPSDRFFAERPEGSVSTLKIQRTQQEDSAVYLCASSKELWEKLFFGSGTQLSVL.

This clone has a handful of counts. The chain has TRBV9 and TRBJ1-5, with 7 positions matching TRBD1. Looked up from germline, CDR1 is SGDLS and CDR2 is YYNGEE. With V trimmed by 3 bases and J by 5 bases, 5 bases remained unmatched. This CDR3 has 14 residues. As DNA, the CDR3 is TGTGCCAGCAGCGAGACAGGGAACGATCAGCCCCAGCATTTT. Its protein is CASSETGNDQPQHF.

This chain uses TRBV4-1 with TRBJ2-5; 7 bases align to TRBD1. CDR1 is MGHRA, CDR2 YSYEKL, per germline. This CDR3 is 16 amino acids long. The ends lost 4 bases at V and 3 bases at J; junction bases unmatched: 11. CDR3 coding DNA: TGCGCCAGCAGCCCGGAAGGGACAGCTAAAAAAGAGACCCAGTACTTC. This translates into CASSPEGTAKKETQYF.

The chain recombines TRBV27 with TRBJ1-2; D remains ambiguous. Germline V lookup: CDR1 MNHEY, CDR2 SMNVEV (reference sequence). Trimming removed 3 bases from V and 0 bases from J, with 5 bases in between. The CDR3 consists of 13 residues. The CDR3 here is CASSFVANYGYTF. In DNA form, the CDR3 reads TGTGCCAGCAGTTTTGTAGCTAACTATGGCTACACCTTC.

A few counts support this clone. The V call is TRBV11-2, the J call TRBJ2-1, with D perhaps TRBD2 (5 bases). CDR3 length: 13 amino acids. Looked up from germline, CDR1 is SGHAT and CDR2 is FQNNGV. Trimming removed 4 bases from V and 4 bases from J, with 8 bases in between. The CDR3 loop reads CASSSSGYNEQFF. The CDR3 nucleotides are TGTGCCAGCAGCTCCAGCGGTTACAATGAGCAGTTCTTC.

In its sample, this clone was seen once. The chain uses TRBV6-5 and TRBJ1-2; perhaps TRBD1 as D (6 bases). The CDR3 length is 13 residues. Germline CDR1 MNHEY, CDR2 SVGAGI. V was cut by 5 bases and J by 4 bases, with 11 bases left in between. The CDR3 nucleotides read TGTGCCAGCAGTCCACAGGGTATCTATGGCTACACCTTC. Amino acids: CASSPQGIYGYTF.